These 14 T cell receptor beta chains were sequenced from one sample in a study of blood T cell repertoires in COVID-19 (dated by TCRdb to between 2020 and 2021). Library generation was performed with the immunoSEQ multiplex PCR assay. TCRdb holds this immuneACCESS table with in-frame rearrangements only. Some clones are missing; in checked studies, unresolved V genes explain under half, and the rest has no known cause. For this sample the table gives 95,000 to 100,000 clones, of which 85% to 95% were detected only once. Around 5.8% of the sample is taken by the ten largest. Sequenced input: peripheral blood. These receptor sequences come from a man aged 50 or older with active COVID-19.

The gene calls are TRBV2 and TRBJ2-4; D may be TRBD1 (7 bases). Germline CDR1 and CDR2: SNHLY and FYNNEI. Deletions cut 1 base from V and 7 bases from J, with 11 bases between. The CDR3 has 14 residues. DNA for the CDR3: TGTGCCAGCAGTGAAGAAGCAGGGGGGAACATTCAGTACTTC. Amino acids: CASSEEAGGNIQYF. The full variable domain, with the rest looked up from reference TRBV2 and TRBJ2-4, is EPEVTQTPSHQVTQMGQEVILRCVPISNHLYFYWYRQILGQKVEFLVSFYNNEISEKSEIFDDQFSVERPDGSNFTLKIRSTKLEDSAMYFCASSEEAGGNIQYFGAGTRLSVL.

This chain links TRBV7-3 with TRBJ2-5; 10 positions match TRBD2. The CDR3 runs to 19 residues. The germline gives CDR1 SGHTA, CDR2 FQGTGA. V lost 2 bases to trimming and J lost 5 bases; unmatched junction nucleotides: 17. CDR3 bases: TGTGCCAGCAGCTTATCAATAGCGGGAGGCCCCGGGAAGGAGGAGACCCAGTACTTC. The encoded protein is CASSLSIAGGPGKEETQYF. The variable domain in full, with the rest retrieved from reference TRBV7-3 and TRBJ2-5, is GAGVSQTPSNKVTEKGKYVELRCDPISGHTALYWYRQSLGQGPEFLIYFQGTGAADDSGLPNDRFFAVRPEGSVSTLKIQRTERGDSAVYLCASSLSIAGGPGKEETQYFGPGTRLLVL.

The chain is built from TRBV6-5 and TRBJ2-1; TRBD1 matches 9 bases. With 6 bases clipped from V and 7 bases from J, the junction kept 7 bases outside the gene matches. CDR3 length equals 14 residues. The germline CDR1 and CDR2 sequences are MNHEY and SVGAGI. DNA of the CDR3: TGTGCCAGCAGCGGGACAGGGACCCCTAATGAGCAGTTCTTC. Its protein is CASSGTGTPNEQFF.

The rearrangement links TRBV28 to TRBJ1-1, with 9 bases identical to TRBD1. This CDR3 region has 14 residues. The V segment lost 2 bases and the J segment 5 bases; nucleotides outside the gene matches: 3. Per germline, CDR1 MDHEN and CDR2 SYDVKM. CDR3 sequence: CASSLMDRGTEAFF. The CDR3 nucleotides are TGTGCCAGCAGTTTAATGGACAGGGGAACTGAAGCTTTCTTT.

The V gene is TRBV28, the J gene TRBJ2-4; D is perhaps TRBD2 (6 bases). The CDR3 extends over 15 amino acids. Trimming took off 7 bases at V and 6 bases at J, with 19 bases between the two ends. CDR1 MDHEN and CDR2 SYDVKM come from the germline V gene. CDR3 bases: TGTGCCAGCACTACTCCGGGAGCGGTAGGAAACATTCAGTACTTC. It translates to CASTTPGAVGNIQYF.

The chain links TRBV2 to TRBJ2-7; D is possibly TRBD2 (6 bases). Trimming took 9 bases from V and 0 from J, leaving 18 bases between them. The germline CDR1 and CDR2 sequences are SNHLY and FYNNEI. The CDR3 runs 15 residues. CDR3 in DNA: TGTGCCAGTCATAGAACGACTAGTGGCTCCTACGAGCAGTACTTC. Encoded protein: CASHRTTSGSYEQYF.

This clone was seen just once. The chain recombines TRBV19 with TRBJ2-2, with 9 bases fitting TRBD2. Trimming removed 8 bases from V and 3 bases from J; junction bases left unmatched: 4. The germline gives CDR1 LNHDA, CDR2 SQIVND (reference sequence). CDR3 length equals 14 residues. The CDR3 DNA is TGTGCCAGTCGAGCGGGAGGTGACACCGGGGAGCTGTTTTTT. Protein: CASRAGGDTGELFF.

The genes are TRBV6-6 and TRBJ1-5, with D perhaps TRBD1 (6 bases). Trimming shortened V by 4 bases and J by 4 bases, and 11 bases separated the two germline ends. Germline V gene lookup returns CDR1 MNHNY and CDR2 SVGAGI (reference sequence). The CDR3 is 14 amino acids. The CDR3 DNA sequence: TGTGCCAGCAGTTCGACAGGAGCTAATCAGCCCCAGCATTTT. This gives the protein CASSSTGANQPQHF.

The chain recombines TRBV5-1 with TRBJ1-6; D gene uncertain. The germline V and J ends were trimmed by 7 bases and 0 bases, with 11 bases remaining between them. This CDR3 has 15 amino acids. The germline gives CDR1 SGHRS, CDR2 YFSETQ. The CDR3 loop is CASRLTSSYNSPLHF. The CDR3 nucleotides read TGCGCCAGCCGTTTAACTAGCTCCTATAATTCACCCCTCCACTTT.

The rearrangement joins TRBV5-4 to TRBJ1-3; no firm D call. The CDR3 consists of 17 residues. The V gene's germline CDR1 is SGHNT and CDR2 YYREEE (reference sequence). V lost 0 bases and J 3 bases, leaving 16 bases between the germline ends. The CDR3 bases are TGTGCCAGCAGCTTGGGCCGCTCGGTTTTTGGTGGAAACACCATATATTTT. Its translation: CASSLGRSVFGGNTIYF.

V is TRBV19 and J is TRBJ2-3, with TRBD2 identical over 10 bases. Germline V gene data show CDR1 as LNHDA and CDR2 as SQIVND (reference sequence). This CDR3 region has 17 residues. V lost 1 base to trimming and J lost 3 bases; unmatched junction nucleotides: 7. In DNA form, the CDR3 reads TGTGCCAGTAGTATAGGGCCTAGCGGGAGACATACAGATACGCAGTATTTT. Residues: CASSIGPSGRHTDTQYF.

This clone occurred once. V gene TRBV5-6 combines with J gene TRBJ1-2; tentatively, D is TRBD1 (5 bases). Trimming pared 5 bases from V and 4 bases from J, leaving 18 bases between. In germline, CDR1 is SGHDT, CDR2 YYEEEE. The CDR3 is made up of 15 amino acids. CDR3 DNA: TGTGCCAGCAGGCCGCTACGTGGGGGAGGCTATGGCTACACCTTC. The encoded protein is CASRPLRGGGYGYTF.

The gene calls are TRBV11-3 and TRBJ2-3, with D perhaps TRBD2 (6 bases). In germline, CDR1 is SGHNT, CDR2 YENEEA. This CDR3 comprises 14 residues. The V end lost 5 bases, the J end lost 4 bases, and 13 bases lay between the germline ends. In DNA form, the CDR3 reads TGTGCCAGCAGCCTGCCGGGCGGGGCAGATACGCAGTATTTT. This sequence encodes CASSLPGGADTQYF.

CDR3 amino acids: CASSIAGSTDTQYF. Written as DNA, the CDR3 is TGTGCCAGCAGCATAGCGGGCAGCACAGATACGCAGTATTTT. This chain joins TRBV7-3 and TRBJ2-3, with 7 bases aligning to TRBD2. The CDR3 runs 14 residues. Germline assignment: CDR1 SGHTA and CDR2 FQGTGA. With 5 bases clipped from V and 0 bases from J, the junction kept 2 bases outside the gene matches.